This TCR beta chain was sequenced for a study of blood T cells in healthy people across ages. With a J-beta primer mix and a sample-barcoded 5' primer, a second PCR ran about 6 to 11 cycles. TCRdb reprocessed the 5' RACE reads with MiXCR, giving one entry per CDR3 protein. Of hundreds of thousands of distinct CDR3 sequences in the sample, about 61% were seen once. Trimming took 4 bases from V and 0 from J; bases not matched to a gene: 5. CDR3 length: 15 amino acids. Germline-derived CDR1 and CDR2 are LGHNA and YSLEER. Turning to this clonotype: The antigen is not known.

Study observations and caveats: Whereas aged donors had fewer naive CD4+ cells, long-lived donors had more of them and higher diversity. Without sorted subsets, naive and antigen-experienced compartments could not be conclusively compared.

The TCR comes from a man aged 40-50 years in good health. This chain connects TRBV4-3 to TRBJ2-7, with 8 positions matching TRBD2. Input material: blood. The CDR3 bases are TGCGCCAGCAGCCCCGCAGCGGGAGCCTCCTACGAGCAGTACTTC. This sequence encodes CASSPAAGASYEQYF.